Listed below are T cell receptor beta chains from one sample, sequenced in a study of shared clonotypes between healthy human individuals. Profiled with immunoSEQ multiplex PCR; TCRdb holds only in-frame clones, not every one. Counted here are 2 million or so clones, about 95% occurring once; the ten biggest clones make up about 1.1%. Sequenced sample: naive CD8+ T cells sorted from blood. These receptors came from a man aged 18 to 30 in good health. CDR3s include the opening cysteine and the closing phenylalanine or tryptophan. Fields, in order: clone size, V gene, J gene, D gene, CDR3 protein, CDR3 DNA. D genes are given only for firm matches. Where a row states a size, it is once, few, many or the class of an expanded clone; other rows omit it.

clone_size: once; v_call: TRBV2; j_call: TRBJ2-7; d_call: TRBD2; cdr3_aa: CASSEDSGGYEQYF; cdr3_nt: TGTGCCAGCAGTGAAGACTCGGGAGGCTACGAGCAGTACTTC
clone_size: NA; v_call: TRBV13; j_call: TRBJ2-3; d_call: TRBD2; cdr3_aa: CASSGSTSGWGDTQYF; cdr3_nt: TGTGCCAGCAGCGGATCGACTAGCGGTTGGGGAGATACGCAGTATTTT
clone_size: NA; v_call: TRBV7-3; j_call: TRBJ1-1; d_call: TRBD1; cdr3_aa: CASSPGQLNTEAFF; cdr3_nt: TGTGCCAGCAGCCCGGGACAGTTGAACACTGAAGCTTTCTTT
clone_size: NA; v_call: TRBV13; j_call: TRBJ1-1; d_call: TRBD1; cdr3_aa: CASRRQGANTEAFF; cdr3_nt: TGTGCCAGCAGACGACAGGGGGCGAACACTGAAGCTTTCTTT
clone_size: once; v_call: TRBV7-2; j_call: TRBJ2-7; d_call: NA; cdr3_aa: CASSLSDSYEQYF; cdr3_nt: TGTGCCAGCAGCTTGTCCGATTCCTACGAGCAGTACTTC
clone_size: NA; v_call: TRBV5-8; j_call: TRBJ1-2; d_call: NA; cdr3_aa: CASSLAGWGGYTF; cdr3_nt: TGTGCCAGCAGCTTGGCCGGCTGGGGCGGCTACACCTTC
clone_size: NA; v_call: TRBV27; j_call: TRBJ1-2; d_call: NA; cdr3_aa: CASSPNFFDLNYGYTF; cdr3_nt: TGTGCCAGCAGTCCGAACTTTTTTGACCTTAACTATGGCTACACCTTC
clone_size: NA; v_call: TRBV15; j_call: TRBJ2-7; d_call: NA; cdr3_aa: CATSTDIPTGGLTSYEQYF; cdr3_nt: TGTGCCACCAGCACGGATATCCCGACAGGTGGACTGACCTCCTACGAGCAGTACTTC
clone_size: NA; v_call: TRBV27; j_call: TRBJ2-2; d_call: TRBD2; cdr3_aa: CASSSGLAGAGELFF; cdr3_nt: TGTGCCAGCAGTTCGGGACTAGCGGGGGCCGGGGAGCTGTTTTTT
clone_size: NA; v_call: TRBV19; j_call: TRBJ1-2; d_call: NA; cdr3_aa: CASHPPILIGQTPRGYTF; cdr3_nt: TGTGCCAGTCACCCCCCCATTCTCATTGGACAGACGCCTAGGGGCTACACCTTC
clone_size: NA; v_call: TRBV7-9; j_call: TRBJ1-1; d_call: TRBD1; cdr3_aa: CASSLGDRGPEAFF; cdr3_nt: TGTGCCAGCAGCTTAGGGGACAGGGGCCCTGAAGCTTTCTTT
clone_size: NA; v_call: TRBV5-6; j_call: TRBJ2-3; d_call: NA; cdr3_aa: CASSFFPGAEADTQYF; cdr3_nt: TGTGCCAGCAGCTTTTTCCCAGGGGCGGAGGCAGATACGCAGTATTTT
clone_size: NA; v_call: TRBV6-6; j_call: TRBJ1-2; d_call: TRBD1; cdr3_aa: CASSGDRALANYGYTF; cdr3_nt: TGTGCCAGCAGTGGGGACAGGGCCTTAGCTAACTATGGCTACACCTTC
clone_size: NA; v_call: TRBV30; j_call: TRBJ1-4; d_call: TRBD1; cdr3_aa: CAWSVPGQGWEKLFF; cdr3_nt: TGTGCCTGGAGTGTACCAGGACAGGGGTGGGAAAAACTGTTTTTT
clone_size: NA; v_call: TRBV9; j_call: TRBJ2-3; d_call: NA; cdr3_aa: CASSVEVGASTDTQYF; cdr3_nt: TGTGCCAGCAGCGTAGAAGTGGGAGCCAGCACAGATACGCAGTATTTT
clone_size: NA; v_call: TRBV6-5; j_call: TRBJ2-1; d_call: TRBD1; cdr3_aa: CASSPTGVNEQFF; cdr3_nt: TGTGCCAGCAGCCCTACAGGGGTTAATGAGCAGTTCTTC
clone_size: NA; v_call: TRBV11-2; j_call: TRBJ1-1; d_call: TRBD1; cdr3_aa: CASSLHGLNRGEAFF; cdr3_nt: TGTGCCAGCAGCTTACACGGGCTTAACAGGGGTGAAGCTTTCTTT
clone_size: NA; v_call: TRBV7-9; j_call: TRBJ2-3; d_call: NA; cdr3_aa: CASLGASPGTDTQYF; cdr3_nt: TGTGCCAGCCTAGGAGCTTCCCCAGGCACAGATACGCAGTATTTT
clone_size: once; v_call: TRBV19; j_call: TRBJ2-7; d_call: NA; cdr3_aa: CASSTTRYGVPVYEQYF; cdr3_nt: TGTGCCAGTAGTACCACCCGGTATGGCGTACCCGTCTACGAGCAGTACTTC
clone_size: NA; v_call: TRBV6-5; j_call: TRBJ1-2; d_call: NA; cdr3_aa: CASSSGAPSHDYGYTF; cdr3_nt: TGTGCCAGCAGTTCCGGGGCTCCCTCGCACGACTATGGCTACACCTTC
clone_size: NA; v_call: TRBV28; j_call: TRBJ2-7; d_call: NA; cdr3_aa: CASGPWGGTSSYEQYF; cdr3_nt: TGTGCCAGCGGTCCATGGGGTGGGACCAGCTCCTACGAGCAGTACTTC
clone_size: NA; v_call: TRBV15; j_call: TRBJ2-3; d_call: TRBD1; cdr3_aa: CATSKRGQGGSDTQYF; cdr3_nt: TGTGCCACCAGCAAAAGGGGACAGGGGGGCTCAGATACGCAGTATTTT
clone_size: NA; v_call: TRBV7-9; j_call: TRBJ2-7; d_call: NA; cdr3_aa: CASSLGPGEQYF; cdr3_nt: TGTGCCAGCAGCCTGGGACCCGGGGAGCAGTACTTC
clone_size: NA; v_call: TRBV5-6; j_call: TRBJ2-5; d_call: TRBD2; cdr3_aa: CASSLLAGALETQYF; cdr3_nt: TGTGCCAGCAGCTTGCTTGCGGGAGCCCTTGAGACCCAGTACTTC
clone_size: NA; v_call: TRBV27; j_call: TRBJ1-1; d_call: NA; cdr3_aa: CASSVGVGNTEAFF; cdr3_nt: TGTGCCAGCAGTGTGGGCGTGGGGAACACTGAAGCTTTCTTT
clone_size: NA; v_call: TRBV27; j_call: TRBJ2-7; d_call: NA; cdr3_aa: CASSFISTRGLSYEQYF; cdr3_nt: TGTGCCAGCAGTTTTATCTCGACGCGAGGGCTCTCCTACGAGCAGTACTTC
clone_size: NA; v_call: TRBV13; j_call: TRBJ1-2; d_call: NA; cdr3_aa: CASSMGRGNGYTF; cdr3_nt: TGTGCCAGCAGCATGGGACGGGGGAATGGCTACACCTTC
clone_size: NA; v_call: TRBV6-5; j_call: TRBJ2-1; d_call: NA; cdr3_aa: CASSYTPTGKNEQFF; cdr3_nt: TGTGCCAGCAGTTACACACCGACAGGAAAGAATGAGCAGTTCTTC
clone_size: NA; v_call: TRBV9; j_call: TRBJ2-3; d_call: NA; cdr3_aa: CASSHTGSDTQYF; cdr3_nt: TGTGCCAGCAGCCATACAGGGTCGGATACGCAGTATTTT
clone_size: NA; v_call: TRBV2; j_call: TRBJ2-7; d_call: NA; cdr3_aa: CASTPGESYEQYF; cdr3_nt: TGTGCCAGCACCCCGGGGGAGTCCTACGAGCAGTACTTC
clone_size: NA; v_call: TRBV29-1; j_call: TRBJ1-2; d_call: TRBD1; cdr3_aa: CSTRQGPDYGYTF; cdr3_nt: TGCAGCACCCGACAGGGCCCCGACTATGGCTACACCTTC
clone_size: NA; v_call: TRBV5-6; j_call: TRBJ1-2; d_call: TRBD1; cdr3_aa: CASSPGQGLHYTF; cdr3_nt: TGTGCCAGCAGCCCGGGACAGGGCCTTCACTACACCTTC
clone_size: once; v_call: TRBV28; j_call: TRBJ1-6; d_call: NA; cdr3_aa: CASSSHRKSSYNSPLHF; cdr3_nt: TGTGCCAGCAGCTCCCATCGGAAGAGCTCCTATAATTCACCCCTCCACTTT
clone_size: NA; v_call: TRBV27; j_call: TRBJ2-7; d_call: NA; cdr3_aa: CAAGLGVEQYF; cdr3_nt: TGTGCCGCGGGTTTAGGGGTCGAGCAGTACTTC
clone_size: NA; v_call: TRBV7-7; j_call: TRBJ2-1; d_call: NA; cdr3_aa: CASSLAWGAYNEQFF; cdr3_nt: TGTGCTAGCAGCTTAGCGTGGGGGGCATACAATGAGCAGTTCTTC
clone_size: NA; v_call: TRBV4-1; j_call: TRBJ2-5; d_call: NA; cdr3_aa: CASSQGPVPSQETQYF; cdr3_nt: TGCGCCAGCAGCCAAGGGCCGGTGCCCTCCCAAGAGACCCAGTACTTC
clone_size: NA; v_call: TRBV5-4; j_call: TRBJ2-1; d_call: NA; cdr3_aa: CASSPDRGSYNEQFF; cdr3_nt: TGTGCCAGCAGTCCGGACCGGGGGTCATACAATGAGCAGTTCTTC
clone_size: NA; v_call: TRBV10-3; j_call: TRBJ2-7; d_call: TRBD2; cdr3_aa: CAISETDRVGASGSYEQYF; cdr3_nt: TGTGCCATCAGTGAAACTGACAGGGTTGGGGCTAGCGGGAGTTACGAGCAGTACTTC
clone_size: once; v_call: TRBV11-2; j_call: TRBJ2-1; d_call: NA; cdr3_aa: CASSLVSGGAYNEQFF; cdr3_nt: TGTGCCAGCAGCTTAGTTTCCGGGGGAGCCTACAATGAGCAGTTCTTC
clone_size: NA; v_call: TRBV4-1; j_call: TRBJ2-1; d_call: NA; cdr3_aa: CASSQEPGIDNEQFF; cdr3_nt: TGCGCCAGCAGCCAAGAACCCGGGATAGACAATGAGCAGTTCTTC
clone_size: NA; v_call: TRBV30; j_call: TRBJ2-1; d_call: TRBD2; cdr3_aa: CAGTSVSSYNEQFF; cdr3_nt: TGTGCCGGTACTAGCGTGAGCTCCTACAATGAGCAGTTCTTC
clone_size: NA; v_call: TRBV27; j_call: TRBJ1-5; d_call: NA; cdr3_aa: CASSLARGNQPQHF; cdr3_nt: TGTGCCAGCAGCCTAGCGCGGGGCAATCAGCCCCAGCATTTT
clone_size: NA; v_call: TRBV2; j_call: TRBJ1-2; d_call: TRBD1; cdr3_aa: CASSDPGQGVANYGYTF; cdr3_nt: TGTGCCAGCAGTGATCCGGGACAGGGGGTGGCTAACTATGGCTACACCTTC
clone_size: NA; v_call: TRBV5-4; j_call: TRBJ2-2; d_call: NA; cdr3_aa: CASSFDGINTGELFF; cdr3_nt: TGTGCCAGCAGCTTTGACGGGATTAACACCGGGGAGCTGTTTTTT
clone_size: NA; v_call: TRBV20-1; j_call: TRBJ2-7; d_call: NA; cdr3_aa: CSARVEGEQYF; cdr3_nt: TGCAGTGCTAGAGTTGAGGGCGAGCAGTACTTC
clone_size: NA; v_call: TRBV4-2; j_call: TRBJ2-1; d_call: NA; cdr3_aa: CASSLGTGNNEQFF; cdr3_nt: TGTGCCAGCAGCCTGGGGACCGGCAACAATGAGCAGTTCTTC
clone_size: NA; v_call: TRBV7-8; j_call: TRBJ1-5; d_call: NA; cdr3_aa: CASSLEWGFYSNQPQHF; cdr3_nt: TGTGCCAGCAGCTTAGAGTGGGGTTTTTATAGCAATCAGCCCCAGCATTTT
clone_size: NA; v_call: TRBV27; j_call: TRBJ2-5; d_call: TRBD2; cdr3_aa: CATVNPGLAVETQYF; cdr3_nt: TGTGCCACCGTAAATCCGGGACTAGCGGTAGAGACCCAGTACTTC
clone_size: NA; v_call: TRBV4-1; j_call: TRBJ2-7; d_call: NA; cdr3_aa: CASRSTGDYEQYF; cdr3_nt: TGCGCCAGCAGAAGTACAGGCGACTACGAGCAGTACTTC
clone_size: NA; v_call: TRBV4-1; j_call: TRBJ2-7; d_call: TRBD2; cdr3_aa: CASSSGLAGPYEQYF; cdr3_nt: TGCGCCAGCAGCTCAGGACTAGCGGGACCCTACGAGCAGTACTTC